Listed below are T cell receptor beta chains from one sample, sequenced in a study of cytomegalovirus exposure and HLA in healthy donors. Sequenced by immunoSEQ multiplex PCR; TCRdb stores in-frame clones only, minus some. Seen here are approximately 200,000 clones, roughly 77% observed once, and the top ten hold approximately 2.8%. The sample was PBMCs. The receptors stem from a woman between 25 and 40 years old in good health and CMV-seropositive. The CDR3 runs from the conserved cysteine through the conserved F or W.

j_call	v_call	cdr3_aa
TRBJ1-3	TRBV18	CASSPRGAGGSSGNTIYF
TRBJ2-7	TRBV7-9	CASSFQGYEQYF
TRBJ2-5	TRBV27	CASSFGPQETQYF
TRBJ2-5	TRBV5-1	CASSPGLAETQYF
TRBJ2-3	TRBV4-2	CASSPQPGAADTQYF
TRBJ1-5	TRBV6-1	CASRNRGEQPQHF
TRBJ1-5	TRBV7-2	CASSLKQGSNQPQHF
TRBJ2-7	TRBV6-1	CASSGLATAAYEQYF
TRBJ1-2	TRBV27	CASSGGQGQNYGYTF
TRBJ2-5	TRBV5-1	CASSPAAGTGETQYF
TRBJ2-2	TRBV27	CASSLSIPTSGRGSEELFF
TRBJ1-4	TRBV2	CASSELTAEKLFF
TRBJ2-1	TRBV4-1	CASSPLASSYNEQFF
TRBJ1-2	TRBV19	CASTSSPESYTF
TRBJ1-5	TRBV6-5	CASSYSNRGNQPQHF
TRBJ2-5	TRBV7-9	CASSDSSMTGGQETQYF
TRBJ1-1	TRBV6-4	CASRANRGVNTEAFF
TRBJ2-1	TRBV28	CASSFGAANEQFF
TRBJ2-7	TRBV27	CASSLYPEGSEQYF
TRBJ2-7	TRBV6-1	CASSTNRGRYEQYF
TRBJ2-1	TRBV7-9	CSSSFLEVGNEQFF
TRBJ2-3	TRBV19	CASTSTGEYTDTQYF
TRBJ1-5	TRBV23-1	CASSPTGNQPQHF
TRBJ2-1	TRBV5-4	CASSFPLAGGVNEQFF
TRBJ2-1	TRBV19	CASSYRERGNEQFF